This T cell receptor (beta chain) was obtained from a study of blood T cell repertoires in COVID-19. Across the whole study: Nucleic acid was either cDNA or gDNA, and it came from T cells, B-cell-depleted T cells, or PBMCs.

Ages ranged from about 18 to 89 years, with residence in about 23 US areas. CDR3 length: 15 amino acids. CDR1 is SGHDT and CDR2 is YYEEEE in the germline V gene. The V and J ends lost 5 bases and 0 bases, in that order; junction bases with no gene match: 6. In the original processing: Scientists estimated how many nucleated cells there were by amplifying reference gene primers. TCRdb's copy holds only in-frame clones and misses some; the assay was immunoSEQ multiplex PCR. V and J calls and clone size come straight from that table; D and trimming were deduced from the DNA. The table lists 250,000 or so clones, about 91% of them singletons.

This chain uses TRBV5-6 with TRBJ2-3; 7 bases align to TRBD1. The material sequenced was PBMCs or T cells enriched from blood (not recorded which). This receptor was obtained from a woman aged 40 to 50 with acute COVID-19. CDR3 region: CASRRQGGSTDTQYF. CDR3 in DNA: TGTGCCAGCAGGCGACAGGGTGGGAGCACAGATACGCAGTATTTT.